This is a list of T cell receptor beta chains from one sample in a study of response to subunit inactivated influenza vaccine. Each CDR3 protein is one row after TCRdb ran MiXCR on the RT-PCR reads. The sample has roughly 630,000 distinct CDR3 sequences; less than 15% are singletons. The source was PBMCs from blood, collected roughly 15 days before vaccination. Source of these receptors: a man aged 50-59 years who received an inactivated influenza vaccine. The conserved cysteine and the conserved F or W are not part of the CDR3 here.

cdr3_length	v_call	cdr3_aa
12	TRBV6-1	ASSVDLTNNEQF
12	TRBV20-1	SARMGGSSYEQY
15	TRBV6-2/TRBV6-3	ASQEGASWSATDTQY
13	TRBV24-1	ATSDFKESTDTQY
18	TRBV11-1	ASSSNPGQAGTRSNEKLF
13	TRBV5-4	ASSLGQGARTEAF
12	TRBV12-3/TRBV12-4	ASSLGTFPAEQY
15	TRBV6-1	ASRIFQGQSSYNEQF
12	TRBV4-1	ASSLRLTGDEQY
14	TRBV4-2	ASSQQGGTSGYEQY
12	TRBV29-1	SAPGQGNWETQY
14	TRBV14	ASSQPGTAAYNEQF
13	TRBV11-2	ASCPLLGQAGGYT
12	TRBV12-3/TRBV12-4	ASSPGTPRYEQY
10	TRBV6-2/TRBV6-3	ASGTDSYEQY
12	TRBV30	AWSAISGSGELF
16	TRBV7-6	ASSLGPLLGTSTDTQY
17	TRBV11-1	ASSFPNWPSGRLADTQY
10	TRBV29-1	SVGRFSYEQY
11	TRBV6-1	ASSLGGAMTQY
11	TRBV2	ARWDRPTDTQY
14	TRBV7-6	ASSIASGRWGNEQF
12	TRBV2	ASRSTGGENEQF
12	TRBV12-3/TRBV12-4	ASSLGTGVGELF
14	TRBV7-6	ASSLVSPSWNTEAF
13	TRBV20-1	SARRIAGGSYEQY
14	TRBV24-1	ATSDFGGTSYNEQF
9	TRBV6-5	ASGRAYEQF
13	TRBV18	ASSPDLLGMKTQY
13	TRBV2	ASREGTLNTGELF
11	TRBV7-2	ASSSPLAGTQY
11	TRBV12-3/TRBV12-4	ASSLRDAGSQH
14	TRBV7-2	ASSLGPGTGDNEQY
13	TRBV13	ASSQRQISKNIQY
11	TRBV7-3	ASSLTTNNERF
13	TRBV27	ASSLSIRSSYEQY
12	TRBV18	ASSPNYGSYEQY
13	TRBV4-1	ASSRGGTASYEQY
12	TRBV5-1	ASSFRQGSTEAF